This passage covers 31 T cell receptor beta chains from one sample sequenced in a study of cytomegalovirus exposure and HLA in healthy donors (dated by TCRdb to about 2017). The library was prepared using the immunoSEQ multiplex PCR assay. A mixture of 60 forward primers for TCR Vbeta segments and 13 reverse primers for TCR Jbeta segments was used in the multiplex PCR. The table was pulled from immuneACCESS by TCRdb, which kept in-frame rearrangements only. Such tables lose some clones; where checked, under half of the loss comes from unresolved V genes, and the rest has no known cause. The sample records some 120,000 clones, about 80% of which are singletons. The top ten constitute under 3.5% of the sample. The sequencing input was PBMCs. Every receptor here comes from a male donor in good health and CMV-seronegative.

CDR3 in amino acids: CASRRQERVGEKLFF. CDR3 DNA sequence: TGTGCCAGCAGACGACAGGAGAGAGTTGGAGAAAAACTGTTTTTT. The chain employs TRBV2 and TRBJ1-4, with D possibly being TRBD1 (6 bases). With 6 bases removed from V and 8 bases from J, the gap between germline ends came to 19 bases. Germline V gene sequence: CDR1 SNHLY, CDR2 FYNNEI. CDR3 size: 15 residues.

J is TRBJ1-1 and V is TRBV5-4, with TRBD1 as a possible D gene (5 bases). V lost 0 bases and J 6 bases, leaving 12 bases between the germline ends. Germline CDR1 is SGHNT and CDR2 is YYREEE (reference sequence). This CDR3 spans 14 amino acids. CDR3 region: CASSLAPRVPEAFF. The CDR3 DNA follows: TGTGCCAGCAGCTTGGCACCCAGGGTCCCTGAAGCTTTCTTT. Filled out from reference TRBV5-4 and TRBJ1-1, the complete variable domain reads ETGVTQSPTHLIKTRGQQVTLRCSSQSGHNTVSWYQQALGQGPQFIFQYYREEENGRGNFPPRFSGLQFPNYSSELNVNALELDDSALYLCASSLAPRVPEAFFGQGTRLTVV.

The chain carries TRBV5-4 and TRBJ2-2; TRBD2 might be the D (5 bases). The CDR3 totals 13 residues. Germline-derived CDR1 and CDR2 are SGHNT and YYREEE (reference sequence). V dropped 1 base and J dropped 7 bases, with 8 bases sitting between them. The CDR3 sequence is CASSLSAGGELFF. For the CDR3, the DNA is TGTGCCAGCAGCTTGTCGGCGGGCGGGGAGCTGTTTTTT.

The chain carries TRBV6-4 and TRBJ1-6; 11 bases fit TRBD1. Germline V gene data show CDR1 as MRHNA and CDR2 as SNTAGT. CDR3 size: 19 residues. The V segment lost 1 base and the J segment 0 bases; nucleotides outside the gene matches: 5. DNA of the CDR3: TGTGCCAGCAGTGACTGGACAGGGGGCCTGAGCTCCTATAATTCACCCCTCCACTTT. Translating gives CASSDWTGGLSSYNSPLHF.

The chain combines TRBV30 with TRBJ1-2; 8 bases match TRBD1. The CDR3 spans 17 residues. Germline CDR1 and CDR2: GTSNPN and SVGIG (reference sequence). J lost 8 bases, V lost 0 bases, and 17 bases had no gene match. As DNA, the CDR3 is TGTGCCTGGAGTGTTTCTTTGGGTGCAGGGGGCGGTGGGGGCTACACCTTC. Protein product: CAWSVSLGAGGGGGYTF.

This clone appeared a few times. The rearrangement uses TRBV5-1 and TRBJ2-7, with 11 bases identical to TRBD2. There are 15 residues in the CDR3. V shed 2 bases, J shed 3 bases, and the junction held 4 bases outside the gene matches. Germline V gene sequence: CDR1 SGHRS, CDR2 YFSETQ. DNA of the CDR3: TGCGCCAGCAGCTTCCGACTAGCGGGAAACTACGAGCAGTACTTC. Residues: CASSFRLAGNYEQYF.

Of note for this clone: One junction end disagrees with the germline gene, perhaps due to a read error. J is TRBJ2-4 and V is TRBV2; possibly TRBD2 for D (6 bases). Germline CDR1 SNHLY, CDR2 FYNNEI. The CDR3 spans 13 residues. The CDR3 here is CASSGSGENIQYF. The CDR3 nucleotides are TGCGCCAGCAGTGGATCGGGGGAAAACATTCAGTACTTC.

This chain joins TRBV27 and TRBJ2-6; weak D call: TRBD2 (6 bases). This CDR3 region has 18 residues. Germline V gene data show CDR1 as MNHEY and CDR2 as SMNVEV (reference sequence). Trimming pared 1 base from V and 0 bases from J, leaving 13 bases between. The CDR3 reads CASSLYRDWISGANVLTF. The CDR3 DNA is TGTGCCAGCAGTTTATATAGGGACTGGATCTCTGGGGCCAACGTCCTGACTTTC.

The J gene is TRBJ1-5, the V gene TRBV6-5; D gene ambiguous. The CDR3 covers 14 residues. V was pared by 0 bases and J by 9 bases, with 12 bases between. Germline values: CDR1 MNHEY, CDR2 SVGAGI. The CDR3 region has the DNA TGTGCCAGCAGTTACTCGGAGGGCCCGGGGCCCCAGCATTTT. Encoded protein: CASSYSEGPGPQHF.

This chain connects TRBV6-6 to TRBJ1-1; D not resolved. The V gene's germline CDR1 is MNHNY and CDR2 SVGAGI (reference sequence). Trimming removed 7 bases at V and 1 base at J, with 16 bases between. The CDR3 spans 15 residues. The CDR3 bases are TGTGCCAGCAAACCCTTGGGCTTATCGAACACTGAAGCTTTCTTT. Amino acid sequence: CASKPLGLSNTEAFF.

This chain uses TRBV5-4 with TRBJ2-3; a weak D match, TRBD2 (5 bases). In germline, CDR1 is SGHNT, CDR2 YYREEE (reference sequence). Trimming left V 4 bases short and J 0 bases short, with 9 bases between. The CDR3 loop spans 14 amino acids. CDR3 sequence reads: CASSTRTSTDTQYF. The CDR3 DNA reads as TGTGCCAGCAGCACTAGGACTAGCACAGATACGCAGTATTTT.

J is TRBJ1-1 and V is TRBV11-2, with 7 positions matching TRBD1. With 5 bases clipped from V and 0 bases from J, the junction kept 3 bases outside the gene matches. This CDR3 comprises 14 residues. Germline V gene data show CDR1 as SGHAT and CDR2 as FQNNGV. CDR3 sequence (DNA): TGTGCCAGCAGCCACACAGGGGTGAACACTGAAGCTTTCTTT. Amino acids: CASSHTGVNTEAFF.

The chain recombines TRBV11-3 with TRBJ2-1; 7 nucleotides agree with TRBD2. The CDR3 consists of 14 residues. Trimming at V came to 3 bases and at J to 8 bases, leaving 7 bases not matched to a gene. Germline CDR1 is SGHNT and CDR2 is YENEEA. CDR3 residues: CASSLGTNNDEQFF. CDR3 DNA: TGTGCCAGCAGCTTGGGGACTAACAACGATGAGCAGTTCTTC.

J is TRBJ1-5 and V is TRBV19, with D possibly matching TRBD1 (5 bases). There are 18 residues in the CDR3. V was pared by 2 bases and J by 1 base, with 18 bases between. Germline CDR1 and CDR2: LNHDA and SQIVND (reference sequence). The CDR3 nucleotides are TGTGCCAGTAGTATAAGAAGAGGGCTTCGGGGGAGCAATCAGCCCCAGCATTTT. Protein sequence: CASSIRRGLRGSNQPQHF.

This chain joins TRBV18 and TRBJ2-7; D is possibly TRBD1 (6 bases). Germline CDR1 KGHSH, CDR2 LQKENI. The CDR3 length is 15 residues. Trimming shortened V by 3 bases and J by 6 bases, and 18 bases separated the two germline ends. The CDR3 DNA follows: TGTGCCAGCTCACCTCTCGGACCCGGGACATCCGAGCAGTACTTC. Protein product: CASSPLGPGTSEQYF.

As DNA, the CDR3 is TGTGCCAGCAGCCAAGTCGGAGGGCAGAGCACAGATACGCAGTATTTT. Translating it yields CASSQVGGQSTDTQYF. V usage is TRBV4-2 and J usage is TRBJ2-3; a weak D match, TRBD2 (6 bases). CDR1 LGHNA and CDR2 YNFKEQ come from the germline V gene. CDR3 size: 16 residues. V was trimmed by 1 base and J by 0 bases, leaving 11 bases between them.

The gene calls are TRBV18 and TRBJ1-1; 12 nucleotides line up with TRBD1. V was pared by 0 bases and J by 1 base, with 3 bases of the junction left unmatched. Germline CDR1 is KGHSH and CDR2 is LQKENI. The CDR3 covers 17 residues. The DNA of the CDR3 is TGTGCCAGCTCACCACCGGGACAGGGGGCGGCGAACACTGAAGCTTTCTTT. This gives the protein CASSPPGQGAANTEAFF.

This clone was observed once. The chain carries TRBV5-1 and TRBJ1-6; TRBD1 agrees at 7 bases. The CDR3 spans 14 residues. CDR1 and CDR2 (germline): SGHRS, YFSETQ. The V segment lost 3 bases and the J segment 10 bases; nucleotides outside the gene matches: 7. The chain's CDR3 is CASSSGQLNSPLHF. As DNA, the CDR3 is TGCGCCAGCAGCTCGGGACAGTTAAACTCACCCCTCCACTTT.

This chain's CDR3 is CASSYGQGVHTEAFF. The CDR3 DNA is TGTGCCAGCAGTTACGGTCAGGGGGTTCACACTGAAGCTTTCTTT. The chain joins TRBV6-6 to TRBJ1-1; 7 nucleotides line up with TRBD1. V shed 2 bases and J 3 bases; nucleotides not matched to a gene: 6. This CDR3 is built from 15 residues. Per germline, CDR1 MNHNY and CDR2 SVGAGI (reference sequence).

The chain links TRBV27 to TRBJ1-4; 8 nucleotides match TRBD1. The germline CDR1 and CDR2 sequences are MNHEY and SMNVEV (reference sequence). Losses at the gene ends were 4 bases for V and 6 bases for J; bases not matched to a gene: 4. The CDR3 length is 14 residues. Written as DNA, the CDR3 is TGTGCCAGCAGTTCGGACAGGGAGGATGAAAAACTGTTTTTT. This codes for CASSSDREDEKLFF.

The chain joins TRBV28 to TRBJ2-5, with TRBD1 matching 10 bases. Trimming removed 4 bases from V and 3 bases from J; junction bases left unmatched: 11. This CDR3 region has 17 residues. Looked up from germline, CDR1 is MDHEN and CDR2 is SYDVKM. In DNA, the CDR3 is TGTGCCAGCAGTTACACGTGGGCGGGACAGGGGAAAGAGACCCAGTACTTC. It codes for CASSYTWAGQGKETQYF.

The rearrangement joins TRBV18 to TRBJ2-1; TRBD2 matches 7 bases. This CDR3 contains 16 residues. The germline V gene has CDR1 KGHSH and CDR2 LQKENI. Germline trimming cut 4 bases from V and 3 bases from J; bases unmatched to any gene: 9. CDR3 in amino acids: CASSRRERDGYNEQFF. CDR3 nucleotide sequence: TGTGCCAGCTCACGCCGCGAGCGGGATGGCTACAATGAGCAGTTCTTC.

A single count supports this clone. This chain's CDR3 is CAWYRGSYEQYF. As DNA, the CDR3 is TGTGCCTGGTACCGGGGCTCCTACGAGCAGTACTTC. The chain combines TRBV30 with TRBJ2-7, with D perhaps TRBD2 (5 bases). The V gene's germline CDR1 is GTSNPN and CDR2 SVGIG (reference sequence). This CDR3 region has 12 residues. V lost 5 bases, J lost 0 bases, and 8 bases lay in between.

The chain is built from TRBV18 and TRBJ2-1, with TRBD1 matching over 9 bases. V trimming: 6 bases; J trimming: 4 bases; junction bases outside the gene matches: 7. The CDR3 length is 15 residues. Germline values: CDR1 KGHSH, CDR2 LQKENI. The CDR3 protein is CASSQRQGGYNEQFF. The CDR3 nucleotides are TGTGCCAGCTCCCAACGACAGGGGGGATACAATGAGCAGTTCTTC.

The V and J genes are TRBV30 and TRBJ1-6; 11 nucleotides align to TRBD1. Germline V lookup: CDR1 GTSNPN, CDR2 SVGIG (reference sequence). The CDR3 consists of 15 residues. V shed 4 bases, J shed 7 bases, and the junction held 6 bases outside the gene matches. The CDR3 DNA is TGTGCCTGGAAGGCGGGACAGGGGGAGAATTCACCCCTCCACTTT. It encodes CAWKAGQGENSPLHF.

This clone was recorded only once. The chain couples TRBV15 to TRBJ2-7; D is possibly TRBD1 (6 bases). The germline V and J ends were trimmed by 5 bases and 4 bases, with 30 bases remaining between them. This CDR3 is 19 amino acids long. Germline V gives CDR1 LNHNV, CDR2 YYDKDF (reference sequence). The CDR3 sequence is CATSPNRESDRRARYEQYF. For the CDR3, the DNA is TGTGCCACCAGCCCCAACAGGGAGAGTGATCGGCGGGCTAGGTACGAGCAGTACTTC.

V usage is TRBV7-9 and J usage is TRBJ1-1; tentative D call: TRBD1 (6 bases). The germline gives CDR1 SEHNR, CDR2 FQNEAQ (reference sequence). The V end lost 3 bases, the J end lost 1 base, and 9 bases lay between the germline ends. The CDR3 is made up of 14 amino acids. CDR3 loop: CASSFSGQNTEAFF. The DNA of the CDR3 is TGTGCCAGCAGCTTCTCGGGACAGAACACTGAAGCTTTCTTT.

The chain has TRBV11-3 and TRBJ2-1; 7 bases agree with TRBD2. The germline gives CDR1 SGHNT, CDR2 YENEEA. With 5 bases clipped from V and 9 bases from J, the junction kept 7 bases outside the gene matches. This CDR3 comprises 13 residues. The CDR3 DNA sequence: TGTGCCAGCAGCCCGGTCGGGGGGAGTGAGCAGTTCTTC. This translates into CASSPVGGSEQFF.

The V and J genes are TRBV19 and TRBJ1-1; TRBD1 might be the D (6 bases). Germline CDR1 LNHDA, CDR2 SQIVND (reference sequence). This CDR3 contains 14 residues. Trimming cost V 2 bases and J 7 bases, with 14 bases left between them. The CDR3 DNA is TGTGCCAGTAGTATACTAGGGGGGAGGGGTGAAGCTTTCTTT. Translated, it gives CASSILGGRGEAFF. Full variable domain (rest looked up from reference TRBV19 and TRBJ1-1): DGGITQSPKYLFRKEGQNVTLSCEQNLNHDAMYWYRQDPGQGLRLIYYSQIVNDFQKGDIAEGYSVSREKKESFPLTVTSAQKNPTAFYLCASSILGGRGEAFFGQGTRLTVV.

The chain recombines TRBV28 with TRBJ2-2, with D uncertain. The CDR3 covers 12 residues. Germline values: CDR1 MDHEN, CDR2 SYDVKM. V shed 7 bases and J shed 3 bases, with 6 bases lying between them. Here the CDR3 reads CASNRDTGELFF. DNA for the CDR3: TGTGCCAGCAACAGAGACACCGGGGAGCTGTTTTTT.

The chain is built from TRBV11-2 and TRBJ1-5, with a possible D match to TRBD1 (6 bases). This CDR3 spans 19 amino acids. The V and J ends lost 3 bases and 0 bases respectively, with 21 bases between them. Per the germline V gene, CDR1 is SGHAT and CDR2 is FQNNGV. The CDR3 spells CASSFTHWDTQSSNQPQHF. The CDR3 DNA is TGTGCCAGCAGCTTTACCCATTGGGACACCCAATCTAGCAATCAGCCCCAGCATTTT.